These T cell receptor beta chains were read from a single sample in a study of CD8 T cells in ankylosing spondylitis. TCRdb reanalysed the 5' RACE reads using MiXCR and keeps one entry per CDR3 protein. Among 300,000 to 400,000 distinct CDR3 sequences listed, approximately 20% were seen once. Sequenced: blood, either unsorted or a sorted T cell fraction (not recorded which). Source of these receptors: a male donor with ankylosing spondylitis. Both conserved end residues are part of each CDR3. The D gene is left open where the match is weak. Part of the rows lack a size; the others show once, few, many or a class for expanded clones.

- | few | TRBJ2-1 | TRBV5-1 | CASSWTLQPGYNEQFF | TGCGCCAGCAGCTGGACGCTTCAGCCGGGATACAATGAGCAGTTCTTC
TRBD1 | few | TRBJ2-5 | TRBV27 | CASSLGQGAQTQYF | TGTGCCAGCAGTTTAGGACAGGGGGCGCAGACCCAGTACTTC
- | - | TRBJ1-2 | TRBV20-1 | CSAREAGRDTYGYTF | TGCAGTGCTAGAGAAGCGGGGCGGGACACTTATGGCTACACCTTC
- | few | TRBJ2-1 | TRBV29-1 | CSVQMTSSYNEQFF | TGCAGCGTCCAAATGACCAGCTCCTACAATGAGCAGTTCTTC
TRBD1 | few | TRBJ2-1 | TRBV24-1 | CATSEAGGYNEQFF | TGTGCCACCAGTGAAGCAGGGGGCTACAATGAGCAGTTCTTC
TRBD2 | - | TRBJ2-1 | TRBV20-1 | CSAPGFSGTREQFF | TGCAGTGCTCCGGGGTTTAGCGGGACAAGAGAGCAGTTCTTC
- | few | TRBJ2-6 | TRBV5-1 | CASSRVSGSGANVLTF | TGCGCCAGCTCCAGGGTATCGGGCTCTGGGGCCAACGTCCTGACTTTC
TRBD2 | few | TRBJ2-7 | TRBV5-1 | CASGGLAGAYEQYF | TGCGCCAGTGGAGGACTAGCGGGAGCGTACGAGCAGTACTTC
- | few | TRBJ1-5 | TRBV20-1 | CSASHGGSQPQHF | TGCAGTGCTTCCCACGGAGGGTCCCAGCCCCAGCATTTT
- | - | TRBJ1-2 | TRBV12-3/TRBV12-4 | CASSLHYGYTF | TGTGCCAGCAGTCTCCACTATGGCTACACCTTC
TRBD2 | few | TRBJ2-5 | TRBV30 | CAWRGTSGRLETQYF | TGTGCCTGGAGGGGTACCAGCGGGAGGTTAGAGACCCAGTACTTC
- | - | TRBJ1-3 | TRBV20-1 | CSARVVGPGNTIYF | TGCAGTGCTAGAGTGGTGGGGCCTGGAAACACCATATATTTT
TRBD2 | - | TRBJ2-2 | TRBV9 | CASSEAGPPNTGELFF | TGTGCCAGCAGCGAAGCGGGGCCCCCGAACACCGGGGAGCTGTTTTTT
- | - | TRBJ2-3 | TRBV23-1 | CASSHHTGQLSTDTQYF | TGCGCCAGCAGTCACCACACGGGGCAGTTGAGCACAGATACGCAGTATTTT
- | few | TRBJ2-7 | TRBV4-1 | CASSQDGGDQYVRYF | TGCGCCAGCAGCCAAGATGGCGGGGACCAATATGTTAGGTACTTC
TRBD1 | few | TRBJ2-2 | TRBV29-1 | CSVENPLPGQGSGELFF | TGCAGCGTTGAGAATCCTCTTCCGGGACAGGGGTCCGGGGAGCTGTTTTTT
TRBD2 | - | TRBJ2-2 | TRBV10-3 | CAISESAGGGTGELFF | TGTGCCATCAGTGAGTCGGCGGGGGGAGGCACCGGGGAGCTGTTTTTT
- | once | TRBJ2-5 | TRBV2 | CASSVLGMATQETQYF | TGTGCCAGCAGTGTTCTGGGGATGGCGACTCAAGAGACCCAGTACTTC
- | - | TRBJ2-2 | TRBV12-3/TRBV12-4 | CASSFMRTNTGELFF | TGTGCCAGCAGTTTTATGCGGACGAACACCGGGGAGCTGTTTTTT
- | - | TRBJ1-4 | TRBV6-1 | CASIGRAANEKLFF | TGTGCCAGCATCGGGCGGGCGGCTAATGAAAAACTGTTTTTT
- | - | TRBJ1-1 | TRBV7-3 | CASSVAVNTEAFF | TGTGCCAGCAGTGTGGCTGTGAACACTGAAGCTTTCTTT
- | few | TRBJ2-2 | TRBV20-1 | CSANPRGFIGAGELFF | TGCAGTGCTAATCCGAGGGGTTTTATCGGCGCCGGGGAGCTGTTTTTT